This T cell receptor beta chain was recorded in a study of blood T cell repertoires in COVID-19. Some clones are missing from TCRdb's copy, which holds only in-frame ones; the method was immunoSEQ multiplex PCR. The table records around 90,000 clones, around 81% of them present only once. Losses at the gene ends were 6 bases for V and 5 bases for J; bases not matched to a gene: 6. CDR3 length: 15 residues. Germline loops: CDR1 SGHAT, CDR2 FQNNGV. The source of this sequence is a woman in her sixties or seventies with active or convalescent COVID-19. Material for sequencing was peripheral blood. The V and J genes are TRBV11-2 and TRBJ1-4, with TRBD1 matching over 10 bases. The CDR3 region is CASRKPGQGNEKLFF. DNA of the CDR3: TGTGCCAGCAGAAAACCGGGACAGGGGAATGAAAAACTGTTTTTT.